The clone carrying this T cell receptor beta chain occurred a few times. The source of the sample is a study of type 1 regulatory T cells. Study information: T-allo10 is a Tr1-enriched, alloantigen-specific CD4 T cell product made in vitro.

TCRdb passed the reads through MiXCR, listing each CDR3 protein once. The sample yields about 100,000 distinct CDR3 sequences, roughly 28% seen once. CDR1 DFQATT and CDR2 SNEGSKA come from the germline V gene (reference sequence). This CDR3 has 16 residues. After removal of 3 bases from V and 7 bases from J, the junction contained 18 bases not matched to a gene. Material for sequencing was CD4+ T cells, either the whole sample or a sorted fraction (not recorded which). J is TRBJ2-7 and V is TRBV20-1, with 7 bases identical to TRBD1. This TCR came from a human donor in good health. The CDR3 spells CSASPLGYPTGPEQYF. DNA for the CDR3: TGCAGTGCTAGCCCTTTAGGTTATCCGACAGGGCCGGAGCAGTACTTC.